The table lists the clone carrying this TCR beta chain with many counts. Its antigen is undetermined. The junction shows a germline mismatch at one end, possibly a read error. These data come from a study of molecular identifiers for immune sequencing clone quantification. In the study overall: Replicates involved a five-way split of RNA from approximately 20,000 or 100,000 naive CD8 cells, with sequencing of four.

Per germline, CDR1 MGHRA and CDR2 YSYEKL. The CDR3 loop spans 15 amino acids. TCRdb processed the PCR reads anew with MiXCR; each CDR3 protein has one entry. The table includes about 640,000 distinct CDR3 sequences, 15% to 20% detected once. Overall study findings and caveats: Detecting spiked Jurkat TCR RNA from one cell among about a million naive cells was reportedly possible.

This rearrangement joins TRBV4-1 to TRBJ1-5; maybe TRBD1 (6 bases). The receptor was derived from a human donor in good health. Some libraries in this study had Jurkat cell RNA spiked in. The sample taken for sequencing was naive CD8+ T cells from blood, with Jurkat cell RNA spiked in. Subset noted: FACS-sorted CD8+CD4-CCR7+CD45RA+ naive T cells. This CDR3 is CASSGTRDVNPPQHF. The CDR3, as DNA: TGCGCCAGCAGCGGGACACGGGACGTCAATCCGCCCCAGCATTTT.